This T cell receptor (beta chain) stems from a study of CD8+ T cells in alopecia areata. Study results and limitations: Lesional scalp displayed greater clonality than normal scalp, most notably in alopecia totalis/universalis. Patients showed less clear TCR sequence sharing than mice, possibly partly because of HLA diversity.

Specified treatment: oral pan-JAK inhibitor, 5-10 mg twice daily. The sequencing template was cDNA reverse transcribed from extracted RNA. Using immunoSEQ multiplex PCR, the repertoire was profiled, and TCRdb retains in-frame clones only, with some absent. The sample contains 150,000 to 200,000 clones, roughly three fifths of which appear only once. As for this clone: Its antigen is currently unknown.

Germline CDR1 and CDR2: SGHAT and FQNNGV. The CDR3 covers 17 residues. V was cut by 1 base and J by 3 bases, with 18 bases left in between. The specimen comprised CD4+ T cells sorted from blood, sampled between weeks 49 and 50, from a patient treated with tofacitinib. This clonotype originated in a human donor with alopecia areata. V usage is TRBV11-2 and J usage is TRBJ1-1, with D perhaps TRBD1 (5 bases). CDR3 amino acids: CASSLAQGRLKDTEAFF. CDR3 nucleotides: TGTGCCAGCAGCTTAGCCCAGGGTAGGCTAAAGGACACTGAAGCTTTCTTT.